This TCR beta chain came from a study of early T cells in non-severe SARS-CoV-2 infection. Across the study: The authors sequenced bulk RNA from unsorted whole blood, leaving chains unpaired.

TCRdb reprocessed the 5' RACE reads with MiXCR, giving one entry per CDR3 protein. The table has tens of thousands of distinct CDR3 sequences, around an eighth seen once; the top ten hold roughly 4.5%. This clonotype was seen more than once but under ten times. The germline CDR1 and CDR2 sequences are SGHTA and FQGNSA. V dropped 4 bases and J dropped 9; count of bases not matched to a gene: 0. The CDR3 extends over 13 amino acids. The sequence derives from an adult who was a healthcare worker with PCR-confirmed SARS-CoV-2 infection or an uninfected control (not recorded which). The sample taken for sequencing was whole blood. The chain has TRBV7-2 and TRBJ2-1; 13 bases agree with TRBD2. The CDR3: CASSWTSGSEQFF. Written as DNA, the CDR3 is TGTGCCAGCAGCTGGACTAGCGGGAGTGAGCAGTTCTTC.